This record concerns one T cell receptor beta chain sequence. The antigen remains unidentified. The sample is drawn from a study of Ad26.COV2.S vaccination and SARS-CoV-2 variants. Whole-study results and caveats: Substantial breadth was reportedly displayed by spike-specific CD8+ and CD4+ T cell responses after vaccination.

The treatment denotes: roughly 20 received Ad26.COV2.S at low or high dose, single or two shots; a few received placebo; per-sample allocation not given. Collection of samples fell on day 63 after the first vaccine or placebo injection. Germline assignment: CDR1 MGHRA and CDR2 YSYEKL. The CDR3 is made up of 13 amino acids. Trimming stripped 4 bases from V and 3 bases from J, with 9 bases between. Using immunoSEQ multiplex PCR, the repertoire was profiled, and TCRdb retains in-frame clones only, with some absent. The sample holds 360,000 or so clones; roughly 87% are singletons and the top ten take about 3.4%.

The chain joins TRBV4-1 to TRBJ2-5, with no clear D. The sequencing used peripheral blood, collected in a trial of Ad26.COV2.S vaccine versus placebo. This TCR derives from a person aged 18-65 years who received the Ad26.COV2.S COVID-19 vaccine or a placebo. The CDR3: CASSPQTEETQYF. The DNA for the CDR3 is TGCGCCAGCAGCCCCCAGACCGAAGAGACCCAGTACTTC.